The rows below give T cell receptor beta chains drawn from one sample of a study of T cell changes during pregnancy in multiple sclerosis. This table comes from immunoSEQ multiplex PCR, and its TCRdb copy is limited to in-frame clones, with some not included. The sample holds some 70,000 clones, just under 95% seen once. The input for sequencing was peripheral blood, taken after pregnancy. The source is a female donor in good health, enrolled as a control in a pregnancy study. Both conserved end residues are part of each CDR3. D genes are given only for firm matches. The listing skips clone size in some rows; elsewhere it reads once, few, many or a size class.

>TRBV29-1|TRBJ2-3|once|TRBD1
TGCAGCGTTGAAGAGGGGACAGGGGCAGATACGCAGTATTTT
CSVEEGTGADTQYF
>TRBV30|TRBJ1-1|few|TRBD1
TGTGCCTGGAGCCAAGACAGGGGTATATCAGCTTTCTTT
CAWSQDRGISAFF
>TRBV5-6|TRBJ1-1|-|-
TGTGCCAGCAGCCACCGGCAGACAGTAACTATGAACACTGAAGCTTTCTTT
CASSHRQTVTMNTEAFF
>TRBV10-1|TRBJ1-6|-|-
TGCGCCAGCAGTGAGTCGGTGGGGGGTTCACCCCTCCACTTT
CASSESVGGSPLHF
>TRBV4-1|TRBJ1-1|-|-
TGCGCCAGCAGCCAAGATGGGGGGTCGAACACTGAAGCTTTCTTT
CASSQDGGSNTEAFF
>TRBV4-1|TRBJ2-1|-|TRBD2
TGCGCCAGCAGCCAAGGGACTAGCCGATACAATGAGCAGTTCTTC
CASSQGTSRYNEQFF
>TRBV19|TRBJ1-5|-|-
TGTGCCAGTAGTTCGGGACTGAGCAATCAGCCCCAGCATTTT
CASSSGLSNQPQHF
>TRBV5-1|TRBJ2-3|-|TRBD1
TGCGCCAGCAGCTTAACCGGGACAGTCACAGATACGCAGTATTTT
CASSLTGTVTDTQYF
>TRBV6-5|TRBJ2-3|once|TRBD2
TGTGCCAGCAGTTACACTAGCGGGAGCACAGATACGCAGTATTTT
CASSYTSGSTDTQYF
>TRBV4-3|TRBJ2-5|once|TRBD2
TGCGCCAGCAGCCAAGGGTATCGGCTAGCGGGAGGACTGTACCAAGAGACCCAGTACTTC
CASSQGYRLAGGLYQETQYF